The source of this TCR beta chain is a study of cytomegalovirus exposure and HLA in healthy donors. Clones were read by immunoSEQ multiplex PCR, and TCRdb kept only the in-frame ones, dropping some. The repertoire holds about 86,000 clones, roughly 93% seen once, with 0.65% to 0.7% in the top ten. Study-wide findings and caveats: Later, an analysis found that TCR clusters from the first cohort tended to co-occur in the roughly 110 validation repertoires. A classifier reportedly called cytomegalovirus status with high sensitivity and specificity. Some public TCRs appeared in many individuals, while most sequences were rare. The study recorded 164 TCR beta chains that were cytomegalovirus-associated.

With regard to this clone: Antigen: not known.

The clonotype was recovered from a man aged 18 to 30 in good health and CMV-seronegative. The material sequenced was PBMCs.

This CDR3 reads CASSFPGQGDYGYTF. In nucleotides, the CDR3 is TGTGCCAGCAGCTTCCCGGGACAGGGTGACTATGGCTACACCTTC. The V and J genes are TRBV5-4 and TRBJ1-2, with TRBD1 identical over 9 bases. V was clipped by 2 bases and J by 3 bases; unmatched bases: 5. Looked up from germline, CDR1 is SGHNT and CDR2 is YYREEE (reference sequence). CDR3 length equals 15 residues.